The 20 T cell receptor beta chains below come from one sample, sequenced in a study of siplizumab effects on memory and regulatory T cells. Libraries were prepared by immunoSEQ multiplex PCR; TCRdb keeps only in-frame clonotypes and omits some of them. The sample yields about 50,000 clones, less than 90% seen once. Sample: naive CD8+ T cells sorted from blood. Receptors were obtained from a human donor in good health.

The chain combines TRBV30 with TRBJ1-2; D remains ambiguous. The CDR3 runs to 12 residues. The V end lost 5 bases, the J end lost 5 bases, and 12 bases lay between the germline ends. CDR1 and CDR2 from the germline V gene are GTSNPN and SVGIG (reference sequence). CDR3: CAWGGAEYGYTF. The CDR3 coding sequence is TGTGCCTGGGGTGGTGCCGAGTATGGCTACACCTTC.

The rearrangement uses TRBV2 and TRBJ2-1, with TRBD2 identical over 9 bases. The CDR3 sequence is 15 residues long. Trimming took 8 bases from V and 0 from J; bases not matched to a gene: 5. Per germline, CDR1 SNHLY and CDR2 FYNNEI. The CDR3 here is CASGLAGLSYNEQFF. In DNA, the CDR3 is TGTGCCAGCGGCCTAGCGGGACTCTCCTACAATGAGCAGTTCTTC.

This clone was detected only once. The CDR3, as DNA: TGTGCCAGCAGCGTTAGCGGGTTCCAGTTCTTC. This translates into CASSVSGFQFF. The V gene is TRBV25-1, the J gene TRBJ2-1; 7 bases fit TRBD2. J gave up 13 bases and V 6 bases, and 6 bases lay outside the gene matches. Germline assignment: CDR1 MGHDK and CDR2 SYGVNS. The CDR3 extends over 11 amino acids.

This rearrangement joins TRBV12-5 to TRBJ2-6, with D uncertain. The germline V and J ends were trimmed by 2 bases and 0 bases, with 11 bases remaining between them. The CDR3 totals 17 residues. Germline V gene lookup returns CDR1 LGHNT and CDR2 FRNRAP. CDR3 region: CASGLTVYSSGANVLTF. CDR3 nucleotide sequence: TGTGCTAGTGGTTTGACAGTTTACTCCTCTGGGGCCAACGTCCTGACTTTC.

The V call is TRBV7-9, the J call TRBJ2-3; the match to TRBD2 covers 8 bases. This CDR3 is 15 amino acids long. Trimming took 4 bases from V and 5 from J; bases not matched to a gene: 8. Germline values: CDR1 SEHNR, CDR2 FQNEAQ (reference sequence). The DNA of the CDR3 is TGTGCCAGCAGCTCCCTAGCGGGCGTGGGAGATACGCAGTATTTT. Amino acids: CASSSLAGVGDTQYF.

Here the CDR3 DNA reads TGTGCCAGCAGCGTAGACCCAGGGGGCACAAACACCGGGGAGCTGTTTTTT. It translates to CASSVDPGGTNTGELFF. V and J are TRBV9 and TRBJ2-2, with TRBD1 identical over 8 bases. V lost 0 bases and J lost 2; bases outside the gene matches: 6. This CDR3 has 17 amino acids. CDR1 and CDR2 (germline): SGDLS, YYNGEE.

The gene calls are TRBV7-8 and TRBJ2-1; D not resolved. V shed 10 bases and J shed 5 bases, with 9 bases lying between them. CDR3 size: 11 residues. Germline assignment: CDR1 SGHVS and CDR2 FQNEAQ. This CDR3 is CATGLDNEQFF. CDR3 in DNA: TGTGCCACTGGGCTAGACAATGAGCAGTTCTTC.

The rearrangement uses TRBV30 and TRBJ2-7; D not certain. CDR1 and CDR2 (germline): GTSNPN, SVGIG (reference sequence). V shed 3 bases and J shed 3 bases, with 9 bases lying between them. This CDR3 comprises 12 residues. The CDR3 bases are TGTGCCTGGAGCCCCGGGCTCTACGAGCAGTACTTC. Translating it yields CAWSPGLYEQYF.

The V call is TRBV7-3, the J call TRBJ2-1, with D unresolved. Per the germline V gene, CDR1 is SGHTA and CDR2 is FQGTGA. Trimming removed 2 bases from V and 5 bases from J, with 13 bases in between. The CDR3 is 15 residues long. CDR3 region: CASSLVVSPNNEQFF. The CDR3 nucleotides read TGTGCCAGCAGCTTAGTAGTAAGTCCTAACAATGAGCAGTTCTTC.

The chain is built from TRBV4-1 and TRBJ2-7, with TRBD1 matching over 9 bases. Looked up from germline, CDR1 is MGHRA and CDR2 is YSYEKL. J was trimmed by 2 bases and V by 3 bases; bases with no gene match: 8. The CDR3 runs to 16 residues. This CDR3 is CASSQGTRTGAYEQYF. In DNA form, the CDR3 reads TGCGCCAGCAGCCAGGGGACAAGGACAGGGGCCTACGAGCAGTACTTC.

The genes are TRBV11-2 and TRBJ2-7; D might be TRBD1 (5 bases). Trimming took off 1 base at V and 5 bases at J, with 21 bases between the two ends. Per germline, CDR1 SGHAT and CDR2 FQNNGV. The CDR3 has 17 residues. CDR3 in DNA: TGTGCCAGCAGCTTAGTGGGGTACGGACAATTCAAGAACGAGCAGTACTTC. This gives the protein CASSLVGYGQFKNEQYF.

V gene TRBV19 combines with J gene TRBJ1-1; weak D call: TRBD1 (5 bases). Germline V lookup: CDR1 LNHDA, CDR2 SQIVND (reference sequence). The ends were cut back, 3 bases at V and 3 bases at J, with 5 bases in the middle. The CDR3 length is 12 residues. This CDR3 reads CASSMGHTEAFF. The CDR3 DNA follows: TGTGCCAGTAGTATGGGGCACACTGAAGCTTTCTTT.

The chain joins TRBV7-9 to TRBJ1-5; D gene ambiguous. The CDR3 totals 13 residues. Germline V gene lookup returns CDR1 SEHNR and CDR2 FQNEAQ (reference sequence). Trimming stripped 1 base from V and 7 bases from J, with 8 bases between. CDR3 in amino acids: CASSLGVGQPQHF. In DNA, the CDR3 is TGTGCCAGCAGCTTAGGGGTCGGGCAGCCCCAGCATTTT.

This sequence joins TRBV27 and TRBJ2-1; D is perhaps TRBD1 (5 bases). Germline-derived CDR1 and CDR2 are MNHEY and SMNVEV (reference sequence). The germline V and J ends were trimmed by 7 bases and 0 bases, with 13 bases remaining between them. The CDR3 has 15 residues. The CDR3 nucleotides read TGTGCCAGCAACATAGGGGTCCCCTCCTACAATGAGCAGTTCTTC. The encoded protein is CASNIGVPSYNEQFF.

This sequence joins TRBV7-3 and TRBJ2-3; D perhaps matches TRBD2 (5 bases). The CDR3 consists of 14 residues. With 2 bases removed from V and 6 bases from J, the gap between germline ends came to 12 bases. Germline CDR1 SGHTA, CDR2 FQGTGA. The CDR3 loop reads CASSLDTSLDTQYF. CDR3 sequence (DNA): TGTGCCAGCAGCTTAGATACTAGTCTCGATACGCAGTATTTT.

This chain connects TRBV5-6 to TRBJ2-7; D gene ambiguous. V was trimmed by 4 bases and J by 2 bases, leaving 7 bases between them. The CDR3 has 12 residues. CDR1 and CDR2 from the germline V gene are SGHDT and YYEEEE. CDR3: CASSLRTYEQYF. The CDR3 region has the DNA TGTGCCAGCAGCCTTCGCACCTACGAGCAGTACTTC. Full variable domain (rest looked up from reference TRBV5-6 and TRBJ2-7): DAGVTQSPTHLIKTRGQQVTLRCSPKSGHDTVSWYQQALGQGPQFIFQYYEEEERQRGNFPDRFSGHQFPNYSSELNVNALLLGDSALYLCASSLRTYEQYFGPGTRLTVT.

The chain couples TRBV7-9 to TRBJ2-7, with D hard to call. This CDR3 has 13 amino acids. Trimming left V 3 bases short and J 7 bases short, with 13 bases between. CDR1 is SEHNR and CDR2 is FQNEAQ in the germline V gene (reference sequence). The DNA for the CDR3 is TGTGCCAGCAGCTTTCCATCGACTTTGGAGCAGTACTTC. This sequence encodes CASSFPSTLEQYF.

This rearrangement joins TRBV5-4 to TRBJ2-1; perhaps TRBD2 as D (6 bases). V was clipped by 2 bases and J by 9 bases, with 9 bases between them. The CDR3 covers 12 residues. CDR1 is SGHNT, CDR2 YYREEE, per germline (reference sequence). DNA of the CDR3: TGTGCCAGCAGCTTAAATAGCGGTGAGCAGTTCTTC. Translating gives CASSLNSGEQFF.

This chain joins TRBV5-4 and TRBJ2-1, with 10 bases fitting TRBD2. J gave up 6 bases and V 3 bases, and 3 bases lay outside the gene matches. The CDR3 has 14 residues. Germline lookup yields CDR1 SGHNT and CDR2 YYREEE (reference sequence). The CDR3 spells CASSYRLAGNEQFF. The CDR3 nucleotides read TGTGCCAGCAGCTATAGACTAGCGGGCAATGAGCAGTTCTTC.

The chain uses TRBV27 and TRBJ2-1; D perhaps matches TRBD2 (5 bases). Per the germline V gene, CDR1 is MNHEY and CDR2 is SMNVEV (reference sequence). The CDR3 runs 16 residues. V was trimmed by 0 bases and J by 6 bases, leaving 15 bases between them. The CDR3 DNA is TGTGCCAGCAGTTTATCCCGGCAGCGGCCGGCCAATGAGCAGTTCTTC. Amino acids: CASSLSRQRPANEQFF.